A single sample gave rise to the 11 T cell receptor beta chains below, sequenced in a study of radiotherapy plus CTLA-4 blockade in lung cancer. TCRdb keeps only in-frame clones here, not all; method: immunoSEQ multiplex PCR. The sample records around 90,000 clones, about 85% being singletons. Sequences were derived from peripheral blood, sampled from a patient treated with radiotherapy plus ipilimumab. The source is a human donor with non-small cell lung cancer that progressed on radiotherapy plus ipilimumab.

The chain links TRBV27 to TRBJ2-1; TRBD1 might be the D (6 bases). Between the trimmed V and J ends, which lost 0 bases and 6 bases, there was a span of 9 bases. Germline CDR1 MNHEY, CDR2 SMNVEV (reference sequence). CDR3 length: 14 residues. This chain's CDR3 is CASSLSEGGNEQFF. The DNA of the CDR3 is TGTGCCAGCAGTTTATCGGAAGGGGGCAATGAGCAGTTCTTC.

CDR3 bases: TGTGCCAGCAGCCAATCACTCGCAGAGACCCAGTACTTC. Translating it yields CASSQSLAETQYF. V is TRBV7-6 and J is TRBJ2-5; D remains unclear. The CDR3 runs 13 residues. Germline loops: CDR1 SGHVS, CDR2 FNYEAQ. V dropped 5 bases and J dropped 4 bases, with 11 bases sitting between them.

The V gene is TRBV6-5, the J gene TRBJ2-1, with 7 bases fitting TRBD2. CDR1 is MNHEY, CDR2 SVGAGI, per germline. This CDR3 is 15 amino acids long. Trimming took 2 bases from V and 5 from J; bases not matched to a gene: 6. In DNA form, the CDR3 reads TGTGCCAGCAGTTACGTCGGGGGGTGGAACAATGAGCAGTTCTTC. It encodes CASSYVGGWNNEQFF.

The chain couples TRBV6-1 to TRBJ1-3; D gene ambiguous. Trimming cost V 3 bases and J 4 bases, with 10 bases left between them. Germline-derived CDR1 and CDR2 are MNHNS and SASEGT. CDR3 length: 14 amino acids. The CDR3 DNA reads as TGTGCCAGCAGTGATGGCCGGAGAGGAAACACCATATATTTT. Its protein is CASSDGRRGNTIYF.

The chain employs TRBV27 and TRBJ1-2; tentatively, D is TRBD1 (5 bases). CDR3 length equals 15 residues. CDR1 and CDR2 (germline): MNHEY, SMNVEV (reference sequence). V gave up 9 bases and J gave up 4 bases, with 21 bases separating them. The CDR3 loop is CASSPGGGSSYGYTF. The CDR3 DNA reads TGTGCCAGTTCGCCCGGGGGGGGATCTAGCTATGGCTACACCTTC.

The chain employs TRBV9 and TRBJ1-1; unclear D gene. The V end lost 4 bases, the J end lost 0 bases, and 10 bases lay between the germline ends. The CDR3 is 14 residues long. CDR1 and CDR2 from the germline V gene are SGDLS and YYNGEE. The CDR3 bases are TGTGCCAGCAGCCAGGTGAGCCTGAACACTGAAGCTTTCTTT. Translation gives CASSQVSLNTEAFF.

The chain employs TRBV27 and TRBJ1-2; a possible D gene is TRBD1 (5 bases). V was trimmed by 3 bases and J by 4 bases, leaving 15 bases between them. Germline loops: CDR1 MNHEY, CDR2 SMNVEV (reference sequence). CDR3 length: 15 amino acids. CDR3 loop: CASSFRGGKGYGYTF. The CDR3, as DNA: TGTGCCAGCAGTTTTCGGGGGGGGAAGGGCTATGGCTACACCTTC.

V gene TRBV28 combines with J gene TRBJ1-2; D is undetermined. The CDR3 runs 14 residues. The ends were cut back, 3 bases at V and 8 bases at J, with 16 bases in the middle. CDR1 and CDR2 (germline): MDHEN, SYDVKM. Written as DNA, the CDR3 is TGTGCCAGCAGTTTGGGGTGGGAGCCCGCGGGCTACACCTTC. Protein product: CASSLGWEPAGYTF.

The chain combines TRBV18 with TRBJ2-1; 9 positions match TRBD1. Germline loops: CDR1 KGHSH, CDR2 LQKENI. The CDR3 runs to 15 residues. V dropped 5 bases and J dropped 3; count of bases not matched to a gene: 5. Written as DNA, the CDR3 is TGTGCCAGCTCAACTACAGGGGGCGGCTACAATGAGCAGTTCTTC. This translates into CASSTTGGGYNEQFF.

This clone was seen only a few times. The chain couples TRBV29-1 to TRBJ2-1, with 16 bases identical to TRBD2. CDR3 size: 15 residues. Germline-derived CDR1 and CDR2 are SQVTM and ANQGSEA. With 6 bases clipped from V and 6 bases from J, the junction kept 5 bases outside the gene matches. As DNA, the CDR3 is TGCAGCGTGGGGACTAGCGGGGGGGCCATCAATGAGCAGTTCTTC. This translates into CSVGTSGGAINEQFF.

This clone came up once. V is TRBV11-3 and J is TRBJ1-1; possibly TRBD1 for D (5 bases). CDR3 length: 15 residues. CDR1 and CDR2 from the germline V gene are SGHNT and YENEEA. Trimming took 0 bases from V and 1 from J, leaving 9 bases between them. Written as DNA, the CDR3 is TGTGCCAGCAGCTTAGAGGGACGGGGGAACACTGAAGCTTTCTTT. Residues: CASSLEGRGNTEAFF.